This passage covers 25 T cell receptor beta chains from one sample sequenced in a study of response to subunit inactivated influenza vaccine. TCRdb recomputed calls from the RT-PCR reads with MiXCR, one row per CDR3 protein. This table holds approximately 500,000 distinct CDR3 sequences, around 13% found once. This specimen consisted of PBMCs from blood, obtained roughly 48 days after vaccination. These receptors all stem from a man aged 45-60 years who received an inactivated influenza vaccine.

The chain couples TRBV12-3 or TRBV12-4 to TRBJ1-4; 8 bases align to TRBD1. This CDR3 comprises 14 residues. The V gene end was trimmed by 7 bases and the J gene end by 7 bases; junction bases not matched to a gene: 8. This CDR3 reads CASTRTGRSEKLFF. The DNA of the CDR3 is TGTGCCAGCACCCGGACAGGGCGCAGTGAAAAACTGTTTTTT.

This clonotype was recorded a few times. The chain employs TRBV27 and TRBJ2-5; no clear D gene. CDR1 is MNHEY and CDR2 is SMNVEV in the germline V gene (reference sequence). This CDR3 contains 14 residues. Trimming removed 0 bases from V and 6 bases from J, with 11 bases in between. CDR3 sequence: CASSLSAAVKTQYF. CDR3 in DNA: TGTGCCAGCAGTTTATCCGCGGCTGTGAAGACCCAGTACTTC.

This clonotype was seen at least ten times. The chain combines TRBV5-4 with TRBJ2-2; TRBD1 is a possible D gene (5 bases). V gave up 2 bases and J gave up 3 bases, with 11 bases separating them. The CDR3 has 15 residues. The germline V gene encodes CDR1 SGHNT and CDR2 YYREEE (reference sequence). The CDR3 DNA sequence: TGTGCCAGCAGCTTTCCGACAGCCCACACCGGGGAGCTGTTTTTT. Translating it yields CASSFPTAHTGELFF.

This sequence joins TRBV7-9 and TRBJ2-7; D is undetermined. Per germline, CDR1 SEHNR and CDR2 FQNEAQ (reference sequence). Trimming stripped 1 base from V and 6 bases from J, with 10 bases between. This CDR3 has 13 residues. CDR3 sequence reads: CASSLEWPIEQYF. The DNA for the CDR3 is TGTGCCAGCAGCTTAGAGTGGCCTATCGAGCAGTACTTC.

The CDR3 spells CASSTPLTGGWSGYTF. CDR3 DNA sequence: TGTGCCAGCAGCACACCCCTGACAGGGGGCTGGAGTGGCTACACCTTC. This chain joins TRBV12-3 or TRBV12-4 and TRBJ1-2, with 10 bases identical to TRBD1. J was trimmed by 7 bases and V by 6 bases; bases with no gene match: 14. The CDR3 spans 16 residues.

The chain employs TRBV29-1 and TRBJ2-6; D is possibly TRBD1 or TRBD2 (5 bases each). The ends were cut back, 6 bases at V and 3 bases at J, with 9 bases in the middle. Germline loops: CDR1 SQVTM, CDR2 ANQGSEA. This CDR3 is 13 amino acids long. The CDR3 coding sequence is TGCAGCGTCAGGGAGTTTGGGGCCAACGTCCTGACTTTC. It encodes CSVREFGANVLTF.

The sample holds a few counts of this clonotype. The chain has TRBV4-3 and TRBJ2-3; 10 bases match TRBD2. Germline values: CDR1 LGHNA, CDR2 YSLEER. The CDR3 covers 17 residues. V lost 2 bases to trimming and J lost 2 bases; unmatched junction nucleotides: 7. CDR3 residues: CASSQSPGLAVTDTQYF. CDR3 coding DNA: TGCGCCAGCAGCCAAAGTCCCGGACTAGCGGTCACAGATACGCAGTATTTT.

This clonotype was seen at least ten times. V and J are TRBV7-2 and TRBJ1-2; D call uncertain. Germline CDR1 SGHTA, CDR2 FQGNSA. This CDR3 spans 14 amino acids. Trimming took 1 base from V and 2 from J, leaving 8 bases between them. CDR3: CASSLVSGNYGYTF. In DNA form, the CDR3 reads TGTGCCAGCAGCTTAGTTTCTGGGAACTATGGCTACACCTTC.

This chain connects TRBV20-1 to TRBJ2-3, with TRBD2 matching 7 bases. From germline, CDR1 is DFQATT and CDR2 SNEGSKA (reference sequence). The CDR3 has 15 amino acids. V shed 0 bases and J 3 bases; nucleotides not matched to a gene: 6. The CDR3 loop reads CSARDGGGRTDTQYF. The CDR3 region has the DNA TGCAGTGCTAGAGATGGGGGGGGGAGAACAGATACGCAGTATTTT.

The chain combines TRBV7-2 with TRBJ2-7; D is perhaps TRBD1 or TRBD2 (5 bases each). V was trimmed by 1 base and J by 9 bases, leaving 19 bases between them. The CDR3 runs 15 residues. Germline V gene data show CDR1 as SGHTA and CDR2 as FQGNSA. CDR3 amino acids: CASSLGGPGLLLQYF. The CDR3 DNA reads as TGTGCCAGCAGCTTAGGGGGACCAGGTCTTTTGTTGCAGTACTTC.

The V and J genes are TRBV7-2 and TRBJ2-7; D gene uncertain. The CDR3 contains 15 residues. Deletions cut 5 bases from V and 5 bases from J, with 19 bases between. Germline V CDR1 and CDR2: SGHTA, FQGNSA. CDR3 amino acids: CASSPTTGVPHEQYF. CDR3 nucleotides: TGTGCCAGCAGCCCCACCACGGGTGTCCCCCACGAGCAGTACTTC.

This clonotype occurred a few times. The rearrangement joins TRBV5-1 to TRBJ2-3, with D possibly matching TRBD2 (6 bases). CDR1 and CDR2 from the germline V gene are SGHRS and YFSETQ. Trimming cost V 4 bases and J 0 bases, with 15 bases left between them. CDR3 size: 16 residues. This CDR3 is CASSPTSWGSTDTQYF. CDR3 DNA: TGCGCCAGCAGCCCGACTAGTTGGGGTAGCACAGATACGCAGTATTTT. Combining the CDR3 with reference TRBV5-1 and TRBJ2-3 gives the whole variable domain KAGVTQTPRYLIKTRGQQVTLSCSPISGHRSVSWYQQTPGQGLQFLFEYFSETQRNKGNFPGRFSGRQFSNSRSEMNVSTLELGDSALYLCASSPTSWGSTDTQYFGPGTRLTVL.

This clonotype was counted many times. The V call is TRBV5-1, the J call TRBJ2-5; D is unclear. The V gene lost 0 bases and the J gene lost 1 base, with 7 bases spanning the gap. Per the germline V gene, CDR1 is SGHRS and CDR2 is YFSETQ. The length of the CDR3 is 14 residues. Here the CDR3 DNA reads TGCGCCAGCAGCTTGGGGGCAAGCCAAGAGACCCAGTACTTC. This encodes CASSLGASQETQYF. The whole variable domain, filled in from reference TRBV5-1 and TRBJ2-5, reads KAGVTQTPRYLIKTRGQQVTLSCSPISGHRSVSWYQQTPGQGLQFLFEYFSETQRNKGNFPGRFSGRQFSNSRSEMNVSTLELGDSALYLCASSLGASQETQYFGPGTRLLVL.

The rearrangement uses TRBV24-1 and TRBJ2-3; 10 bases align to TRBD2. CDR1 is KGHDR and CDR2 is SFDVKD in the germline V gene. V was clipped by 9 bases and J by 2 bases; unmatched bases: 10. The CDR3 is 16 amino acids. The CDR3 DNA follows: TGTGCCACCGCAGAGAGTCTAGCGGGGGCCACAGATACGCAGTATTTT. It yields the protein CATAESLAGATDTQYF.

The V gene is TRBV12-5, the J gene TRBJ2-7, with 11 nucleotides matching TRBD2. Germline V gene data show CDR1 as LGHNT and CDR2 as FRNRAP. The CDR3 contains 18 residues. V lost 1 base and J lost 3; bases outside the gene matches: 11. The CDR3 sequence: CASGLEKIPGLADYEQYF. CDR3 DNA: TGTGCTAGTGGTTTGGAAAAGATTCCGGGACTAGCGGACTACGAGCAGTACTTC.

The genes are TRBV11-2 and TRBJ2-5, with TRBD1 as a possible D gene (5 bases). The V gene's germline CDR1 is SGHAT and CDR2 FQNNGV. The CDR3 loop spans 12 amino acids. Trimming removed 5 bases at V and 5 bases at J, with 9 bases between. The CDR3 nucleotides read TGTGCCAGCAGCAGGGGATTGGAGACCCAGTACTTC. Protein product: CASSRGLETQYF.

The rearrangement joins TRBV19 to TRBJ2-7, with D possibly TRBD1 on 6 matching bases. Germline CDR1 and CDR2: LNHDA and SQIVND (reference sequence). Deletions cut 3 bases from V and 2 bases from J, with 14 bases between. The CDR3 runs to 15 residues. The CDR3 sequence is CASSMNSGHPYEQYF. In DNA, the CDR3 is TGTGCCAGTAGTATGAACTCGGGACACCCCTACGAGCAGTACTTC.

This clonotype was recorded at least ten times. The CDR3 DNA is TGCAGCGTTGGTTTCGGAGGGGGCCAGCCCCAGCATTTT. This translates into CSVGFGGGQPQHF. The J gene is TRBJ1-5, the V gene TRBV29-1; 7 nucleotides agree with TRBD1. The CDR3 runs to 13 residues. The germline V gene has CDR1 SQVTM and CDR2 ANQGSEA. Unmatched junction bases numbered 7, after V lost 4 bases and J lost 7 bases. The full variable domain, rest sourced from reference TRBV29-1 and TRBJ1-5, is SAVISQKPSRDICQRGTSLTIQCQVDSQVTMMFWYRQQPGQSLTLIATANQGSEATYESGFVIDKFPISRPNLTFSTLTVSNMSPEDSSIYLCSVGFGGGQPQHFGDGTRLSIL.

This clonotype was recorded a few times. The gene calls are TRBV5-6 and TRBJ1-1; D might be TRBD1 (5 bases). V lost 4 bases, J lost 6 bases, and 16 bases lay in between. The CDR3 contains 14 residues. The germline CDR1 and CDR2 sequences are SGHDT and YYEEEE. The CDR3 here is CASSPFGLGAEAFF. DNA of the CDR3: TGTGCCAGCAGCCCATTTGGACTGGGGGCTGAAGCTTTCTTT.

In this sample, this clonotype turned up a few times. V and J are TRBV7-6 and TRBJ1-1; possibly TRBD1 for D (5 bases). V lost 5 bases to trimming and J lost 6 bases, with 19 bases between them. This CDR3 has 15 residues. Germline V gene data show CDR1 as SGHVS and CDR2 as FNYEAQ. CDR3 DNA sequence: TGTGCCAGCAGCCCCTCCCCGACAGCGAAATCTGAAGCTTTCTTT. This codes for CASSPSPTAKSEAFF. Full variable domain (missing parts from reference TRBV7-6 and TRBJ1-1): GAGVSQSPRYKVTKRGQDVALRCDPISGHVSLYWYRQALGQGPEFLTYFNYEAQQDKSGLPNDRFSAERPEGSISTLTIQRTEQRDSAMYRCASSPSPTAKSEAFFGQGTRLTVV.

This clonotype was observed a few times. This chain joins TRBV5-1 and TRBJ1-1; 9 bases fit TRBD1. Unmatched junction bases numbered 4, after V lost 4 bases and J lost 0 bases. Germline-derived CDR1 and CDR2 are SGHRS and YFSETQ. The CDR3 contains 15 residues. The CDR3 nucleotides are TGCGCCAGCAGCAGGGGACAGGGTTTGAACACTGAAGCTTTCTTT. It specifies CASSRGQGLNTEAFF.

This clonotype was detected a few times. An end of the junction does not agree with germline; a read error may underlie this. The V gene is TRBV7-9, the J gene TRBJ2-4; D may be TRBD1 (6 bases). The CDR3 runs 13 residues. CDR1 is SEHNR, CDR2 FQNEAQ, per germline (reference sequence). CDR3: CASSLDGGVPSPF. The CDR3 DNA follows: TGTGCCAGCAGCTTAGATGGGGGCGTTCCTTCACCCTTC.

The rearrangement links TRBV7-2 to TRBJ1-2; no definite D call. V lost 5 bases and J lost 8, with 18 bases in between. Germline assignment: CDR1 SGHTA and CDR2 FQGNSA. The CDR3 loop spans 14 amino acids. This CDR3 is CASSKGQITMGYTF. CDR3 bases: TGTGCCAGCAGCAAAGGCCAGATAACTATGGGCTACACCTTC.

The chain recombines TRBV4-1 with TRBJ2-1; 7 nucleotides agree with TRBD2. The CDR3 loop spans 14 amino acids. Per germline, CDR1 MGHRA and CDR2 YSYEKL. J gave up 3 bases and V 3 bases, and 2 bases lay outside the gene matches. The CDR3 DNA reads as TGCGCCAGCAGCCACGGGACTAACTACAATGAGCAGTTCTTC. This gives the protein CASSHGTNYNEQFF.

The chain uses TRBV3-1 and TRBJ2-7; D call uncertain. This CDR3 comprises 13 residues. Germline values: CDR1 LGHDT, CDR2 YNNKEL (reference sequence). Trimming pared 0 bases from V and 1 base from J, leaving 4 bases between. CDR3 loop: CASSQESSYEQYF. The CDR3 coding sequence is TGTGCCAGCAGCCAAGAATCTTCCTACGAGCAGTACTTC.